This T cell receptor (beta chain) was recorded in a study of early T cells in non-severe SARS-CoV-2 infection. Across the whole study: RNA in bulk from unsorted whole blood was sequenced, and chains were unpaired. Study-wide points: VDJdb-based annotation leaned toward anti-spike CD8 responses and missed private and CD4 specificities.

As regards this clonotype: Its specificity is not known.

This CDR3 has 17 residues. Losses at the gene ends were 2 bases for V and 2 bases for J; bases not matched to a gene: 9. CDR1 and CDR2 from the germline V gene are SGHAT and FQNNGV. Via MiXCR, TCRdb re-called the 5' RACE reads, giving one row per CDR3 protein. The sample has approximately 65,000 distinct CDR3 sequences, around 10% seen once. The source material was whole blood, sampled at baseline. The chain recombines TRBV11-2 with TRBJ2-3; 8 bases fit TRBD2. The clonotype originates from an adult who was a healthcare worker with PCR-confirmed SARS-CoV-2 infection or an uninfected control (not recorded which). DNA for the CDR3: TGTGCCAGCAGCTTAATTGGCGCGGGGGGCTACACAGATACGCAGTATTTT. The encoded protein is CASSLIGAGGYTDTQYF.